What follows are 3 T cell receptor beta chains derived from one specimen sequenced in a study of metastatic and nonmetastatic thyroid tumors. Ahead of thyroid surgery, no patient had received treatment of any kind. TCRdb re-called the PCR reads via MiXCR. The sample records 25,000 to 30,000 clones, about 16% being singletons. Sequencing was carried out using blood. The receptors derive from a female donor with papillary thyroid cancer or a benign thyroid nodule (not recorded which). Some clones in this sample may be carry-over from other donors' samples.

This clone occurred many times. J is TRBJ2-4 and V is TRBV6-1, with D hard to call. With 6 bases removed from V and 1 base from J, the gap between germline ends came to 10 bases. Germline CDR1 and CDR2: MNHNS and SASEGT. The CDR3 is 14 residues long. The CDR3 spells CASSSGLAKNIQYF. The CDR3 DNA follows: TGTGCCAGCAGCTCAGGTCTTGCCAAAAACATTCAGTACTTC.

The chain combines TRBV5-6 with TRBJ1-1; D not resolved. With 4 bases removed from V and 0 bases from J, the gap between germline ends came to 10 bases. This CDR3 is 14 amino acids long. Germline assignment: CDR1 SGHDT and CDR2 YYEEEE. The CDR3 sequence: CASSLVVLNTEAFF. The CDR3 DNA reads TGTGCCAGCAGCCTCGTTGTCCTGAACACTGAAGCTTTCTTT.

By share of the sample, this clone is medium-sized. The V and J genes are TRBV19 and TRBJ1-2; no firm D call. Trimming removed 8 bases from V and 5 bases from J, with 9 bases in between. Per germline, CDR1 LNHDA and CDR2 SQIVND (reference sequence). This CDR3 has 11 residues. The chain's CDR3 is CASGLGYGYTF. CDR3 nucleotides: TGTGCCAGTGGCTTGGGATATGGCTACACCTTC.